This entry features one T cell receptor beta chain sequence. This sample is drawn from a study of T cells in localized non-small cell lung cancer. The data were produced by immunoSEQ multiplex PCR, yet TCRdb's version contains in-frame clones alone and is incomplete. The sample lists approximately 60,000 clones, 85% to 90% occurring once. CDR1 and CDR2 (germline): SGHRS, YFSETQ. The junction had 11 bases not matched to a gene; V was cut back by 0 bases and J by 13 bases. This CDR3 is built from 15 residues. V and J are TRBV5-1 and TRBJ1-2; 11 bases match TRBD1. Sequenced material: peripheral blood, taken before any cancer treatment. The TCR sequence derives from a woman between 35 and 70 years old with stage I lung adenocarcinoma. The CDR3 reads CASSLVGTGGKRFTF. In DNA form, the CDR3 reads TGCGCCAGCAGCTTGGTTGGGACAGGGGGGAAACGTTTCACCTTC.